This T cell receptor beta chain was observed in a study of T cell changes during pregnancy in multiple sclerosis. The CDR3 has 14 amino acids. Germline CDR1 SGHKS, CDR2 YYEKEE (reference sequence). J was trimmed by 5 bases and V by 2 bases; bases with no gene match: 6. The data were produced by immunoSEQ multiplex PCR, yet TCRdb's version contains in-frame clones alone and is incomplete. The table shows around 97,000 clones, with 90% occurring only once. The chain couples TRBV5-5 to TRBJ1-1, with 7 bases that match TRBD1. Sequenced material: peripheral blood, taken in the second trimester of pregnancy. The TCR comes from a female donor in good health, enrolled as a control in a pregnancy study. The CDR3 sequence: CASSFAQGGTEAFF. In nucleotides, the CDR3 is TGTGCCAGCAGCTTCGCTCAGGGGGGTACTGAAGCTTTCTTT.